The following is a T cell receptor (beta chain) sequence with its context. Researchers ran the PCR with 60 Vbeta and 13 Jbeta primers. The table came from immunoSEQ multiplex PCR; TCRdb's copy has only in-frame clones and leaves some out. This table holds just over 60,000 clones, about 89% found once. The V end lost 2 bases, the J end lost 4 bases, and 12 bases lay between the germline ends. The CDR3 spans 14 residues. The germline V gene has CDR1 MGHRA and CDR2 YSYEKL. This sample is part of a study of cytomegalovirus exposure and HLA in healthy donors. Study in general: Unique TCR beta sequences numbering approximately 120 million came from about 179 million T cells in an earlier analysis.

Source material: PBMCs. This TCR was sampled from a man aged 18 to 35 in good health and CMV-seronegative. The chain employs TRBV4-1 and TRBJ2-7, with TRBD1 as a possible D gene (6 bases). CDR3 sequence: CASSQRQGWYEQYF. The CDR3 DNA is TGCGCCAGCAGCCAAAGGCAGGGGTGGTACGAGCAGTACTTC.